These 27 T cell receptor beta chains were all obtained from the same sample, sequenced in a study of CD4+ T cells in melanoma. Assay: immunoSEQ multiplex PCR; the TCRdb copy retains only in-frame clones and omits some. The sample holds more than 10,000 clones, over 55% seen once. The material sequenced was cells from a culture (not recorded whether cultured in vitro). All receptors derive from a human donor with melanoma.

The chain carries TRBV6-5 and TRBJ2-1; 8 nucleotides align to TRBD2. The ends lost 7 bases at V and 6 bases at J; junction bases unmatched: 8. Germline V lookup: CDR1 MNHEY, CDR2 SVGAGI. CDR3 length equals 14 residues. The DNA for the CDR3 is TGTGCCAGCAATAAGGAGCGGGGGCGCAATGAGCAGTTCTTC. Residues: CASNKERGRNEQFF.

In this sample, this clone turned up a few times. The V and J genes are TRBV7-9 and TRBJ2-1, with D uncertain. The CDR3 is 14 amino acids. V gave up 1 base and J gave up 12 bases, with 16 bases separating them. Germline values: CDR1 SEHNR, CDR2 FQNEAQ (reference sequence). CDR3 DNA sequence: TGTGCCAGCAGCTTAGGGGATTACGCCCCCCGGCAGTTCTTC. This encodes CASSLGDYAPRQFF.

CDR3 nucleotides: TGTGCCAGCAGCTTACGCGCTCCCAAAAACATTCAGTACTTC. Protein: CASSLRAPKNIQYF. The chain is built from TRBV7-2 and TRBJ2-4; D not resolved. The CDR3 runs 14 residues. With 2 bases removed from V and 2 bases from J, the gap between germline ends came to 7 bases. Germline CDR1 SGHTA, CDR2 FQGNSA.

This chain uses TRBV9 with TRBJ2-2, with 9 bases that match TRBD2. The length of the CDR3 is 14 residues. V was pared by 7 bases and J by 5 bases, with 6 bases of the junction left unmatched. Germline V gene data show CDR1 as SGDLS and CDR2 as YYNGEE. CDR3 in DNA: TGTGCCAGCGGCCGAAGCGGGGGGACCGGGGAGCTGTTTTTT. Translated: CASGRSGGTGELFF.

This clone occurred once. The J gene is TRBJ2-1, the V gene TRBV19; 9 nucleotides align to TRBD2. CDR1 and CDR2 from the germline V gene are LNHDA and SQIVND (reference sequence). With 5 bases clipped from V and 0 bases from J, the junction kept 11 bases outside the gene matches. CDR3 length equals 18 residues. The CDR3 DNA reads as TGTGCCAGTAGTCTCTCTTCGGGACTAGCCAGCTCCTACAATGAGCAGTTCTTC. It yields the protein CASSLSSGLASSYNEQFF.

The chain couples TRBV14 to TRBJ1-1; maybe TRBD1 (6 bases). V was shortened by 6 bases and J by 1 base, with 15 bases between the two germline ends. Germline CDR1 and CDR2: SGHDN and FVKESK. The CDR3 sequence is 15 residues long. The chain's CDR3 is CASSQQGQRNTEAFF. DNA of the CDR3: TGTGCCAGCAGTCAACAAGGACAGCGGAACACTGAAGCTTTCTTT.

The table lists this clone with a few counts. The V call is TRBV29-1, the J call TRBJ1-2; 7 bases line up with TRBD1. The CDR3 has 12 amino acids. V shed 5 bases and J 6 bases; nucleotides not matched to a gene: 6. The germline V gene encodes CDR1 SQVTM and CDR2 ANQGSEA. Here the CDR3 DNA reads TGCAGCGTTAGGACAGGTCTCCATGGCTACACCTTC. Its protein is CSVRTGLHGYTF.

The genes are TRBV6-1 and TRBJ1-1, with 7 bases matching TRBD1. The CDR3 has 15 amino acids. The V gene end was trimmed by 6 bases and the J gene end by 1 base; junction bases not matched to a gene: 8. Germline CDR1 reads MNHNS; CDR2 reads SASEGT. The CDR3 protein is CASRAPDRQNTEAFF. As DNA, the CDR3 is TGTGCCAGCAGGGCCCCGGACAGGCAGAACACTGAAGCTTTCTTT.

The rearrangement joins TRBV5-8 to TRBJ1-2; the D is unclear. V lost 1 base, J lost 4 bases, and 11 bases lay in between. The CDR3 covers 14 residues. CDR1 and CDR2 (germline): SGHTS, YDEGEE. The CDR3 sequence is CASSLFGKIYGYTF. CDR3 nucleotides: TGTGCCAGCAGCTTGTTTGGAAAAATCTATGGCTACACCTTC.

In this sample, this clone turned up a few times. The rearrangement links TRBV7-8 to TRBJ2-7; 10 bases agree with TRBD1. V lost 5 bases and J lost 8; bases outside the gene matches: 9. Germline V gives CDR1 SGHVS, CDR2 FQNEAQ. This CDR3 contains 14 residues. The CDR3 region is CASSLGTGVGKQYF. As DNA, the CDR3 is TGTGCCAGCAGCCTCGGGACAGGGGTCGGCAAGCAGTACTTC.

This clone was counted only a few times. This chain connects TRBV6-6 to TRBJ1-3; D is undetermined. Germline CDR1 and CDR2: MNHNY and SVGAGI (reference sequence). Trimming stripped 6 bases from V and 4 bases from J, with 16 bases between. The CDR3 consists of 15 residues. CDR3 region: CASRVTYSPGNTIYF. CDR3 nucleotide sequence: TGTGCCAGCAGAGTTACGTACAGTCCGGGAAACACCATATATTTT.

The chain has TRBV6-5 and TRBJ1-2, with no clear D. CDR3 size: 13 residues. The V gene's germline CDR1 is MNHEY and CDR2 SVGAGI. V was cut by 6 bases and J by 4 bases, with 12 bases left in between. The CDR3 sequence: CASSQRDGYGYTF. The CDR3 DNA is TGTGCCAGCAGCCAGAGGGATGGCTATGGCTACACCTTC.

The chain combines TRBV5-1 with TRBJ2-1; a possible D gene is TRBD2 (7 bases). The germline V gene has CDR1 SGHRS and CDR2 YFSETQ. The CDR3 loop spans 16 amino acids. V was cut by 1 base and J by 0 bases, with 11 bases left in between. The CDR3 sequence is CASSLRGGNSYNEQFF. The CDR3 DNA reads TGCGCCAGCAGCTTGAGGGGGGGCAACTCCTACAATGAGCAGTTCTTC.

The chain couples TRBV4-1 to TRBJ1-3; possible D gene TRBD1, 6 bases. Trimming pared 6 bases from V and 0 bases from J, leaving 12 bases between. Looked up from germline, CDR1 is MGHRA and CDR2 is YSYEKL. The CDR3 runs 15 residues. The CDR3 nucleotides are TGCGCCAGCAGACAACAGGGTGCCTCTGGAAACACCATATATTTT. Encoded protein: CASRQQGASGNTIYF.

The rearrangement uses TRBV27 and TRBJ1-2, with D unresolved. Germline V gene sequence: CDR1 MNHEY, CDR2 SMNVEV (reference sequence). The ends were cut back, 6 bases at V and 0 bases at J, with 8 bases in the middle. The CDR3 loop spans 13 amino acids. The CDR3 DNA is TGTGCCAGCAGCTTTTTGGCTAACTATGGCTACACCTTC. This sequence encodes CASSFLANYGYTF.

Comments on this clone: Mismatch with germline at one junction end may stem from a read error. The V gene is TRBV7-7, the J gene TRBJ2-5; 12 nucleotides agree with TRBD2. The CDR3 extends over 16 amino acids. Germline assignment: CDR1 SSHAT and CDR2 FNYEAQ (reference sequence). CDR3 sequence: CASSPTGLAGEETQYF. The CDR3 DNA reads as TGTGCTAGCAGCCCAACGGGACTAGCGGGCGAGGAGACCCAGTACTTC. The full variable domain, its missing parts supplied by reference TRBV7-7 and TRBJ2-5, is GAGVSQSPRYKVTKRGQDVTLRCDPISSHATLYWYQQALGQGPEFLTYFNYEAQPDKSGLPSDRFSAERPEGSISTLTIQRTEQRDSAMYRCASSPTGLAGEETQYFGPGTRLLVL.

Only one count was recorded for this clone. This chain uses TRBV5-1 with TRBJ1-1, with D possibly TRBD1 on 6 matching bases. This CDR3 contains 14 residues. Trimming left V 0 bases short and J 1 base short, with 7 bases between. From germline, CDR1 is SGHRS and CDR2 YFSETQ. The DNA for the CDR3 is TGCGCCAGCAGCTTGGAGGGACAGAACACTGAAGCTTTCTTT. Amino acids: CASSLEGQNTEAFF.

The V call is TRBV29-1, the J call TRBJ2-1; no clear D. There are 11 residues in the CDR3. CDR1 and CDR2 (germline): SQVTM, ANQGSEA. Trimming left V 7 bases short and J 6 bases short, with 10 bases between. The CDR3 bases are TGCAGCGGCGGACGGACCAATGAGCAGTTCTTC. This translates into CSGGRTNEQFF.

The gene calls are TRBV11-2 and TRBJ1-4; TRBD1 is a possible D gene (5 bases). The CDR3 loop spans 19 amino acids. V gave up 4 bases and J gave up 7 bases, with 28 bases separating them. The germline gives CDR1 SGHAT, CDR2 FQNNGV. This CDR3 reads CASSSIRGPTKGRIEKLFF. In DNA, the CDR3 is TGTGCCAGCAGCTCCATTAGGGGACCAACTAAGGGGCGAATTGAAAAACTGTTTTTT.

The chain has TRBV2 and TRBJ2-5; D may be TRBD1 (6 bases). The J call may be incorrect, as the DNA end agrees better with TRBJ2-7. The CDR3 has 13 amino acids. Germline V gene lookup returns CDR1 SNHLY and CDR2 FYNNEI. As DNA, the CDR3 is TGTGCCAGCAGTGTGGACAGTTCCTACGAGCAGTACTTC. Its protein is CASSVDSSYEQYF.

This clone showed up just a few times. The V call is TRBV6-1, the J call TRBJ1-2; 10 bases line up with TRBD1. Trimming removed 6 bases from V and 2 bases from J; junction bases left unmatched: 6. The CDR3 consists of 15 residues. CDR1 MNHNS and CDR2 SASEGT come from the germline V gene. CDR3: CASRDPGQGNYGYTF. CDR3 DNA sequence: TGTGCCAGCAGGGACCCGGGACAGGGGAACTATGGCTACACCTTC.

The V and J genes are TRBV5-6 and TRBJ2-3, with a tentative D call TRBD1 (6 bases). Germline CDR1 reads SGHDT; CDR2 reads YYEEEE. V was shortened by 0 bases and J by 8 bases, with 16 bases between the two germline ends. The CDR3 loop spans 15 amino acids. CDR3 nucleotide sequence: TGTGCCAGCAGCTTGGCTGGGTTCCTGGGGGCTACGCAGTATTTT. Protein: CASSLAGFLGATQYF.

By share, this clone ranks as medium-sized. The chain couples TRBV9 to TRBJ1-1; D unresolved. Germline V lookup: CDR1 SGDLS, CDR2 YYNGEE. The CDR3 is 14 amino acids. The germline V and J ends were trimmed by 0 bases and 1 base, with 7 bases remaining between them. The CDR3 is CASSVDTRNTEAFF. The CDR3 bases are TGTGCCAGCAGCGTAGACACCCGGAACACTGAAGCTTTCTTT.

The chain joins TRBV6-1 to TRBJ2-3; no reliable D call. CDR1 and CDR2 from the germline V gene are MNHNS and SASEGT. This CDR3 region has 13 residues. Deletions cut 3 bases from V and 2 bases from J, with 6 bases between. CDR3 DNA sequence: TGTGCCAGCAGTGACTGGACCACAGATACGCAGTATTTT. This sequence encodes CASSDWTTDTQYF.

This rearrangement joins TRBV2 to TRBJ2-7, with TRBD1 identical over 8 bases. Germline CDR1 and CDR2: SNHLY and FYNNEI. The ends lost 6 bases at V and 2 bases at J; junction bases unmatched: 3. CDR3 length: 13 amino acids. CDR3 DNA sequence: TGTGCCAGCAGGGGGACAGGACCCTACGAGCAGTACTTC. Translated: CASRGTGPYEQYF.

The rearrangement joins TRBV5-6 to TRBJ2-5; 7 bases agree with TRBD1. This CDR3 is 14 amino acids long. Germline V CDR1 and CDR2: SGHDT, YYEEEE. J lost 4 bases, V lost 7 bases, and 10 bases had no gene match. The CDR3 coding sequence is TGTGCCAGCGGACAGGCCATCTTCGGAGAGACCCAGTACTTC. Amino acids: CASGQAIFGETQYF.

This clone was picked up a small number of times. CDR3 sequence (DNA): TGCAGCGTACGACAGCATTCTTACACTGAAGCTTTCTTT. Encoded protein: CSVRQHSYTEAFF. The rearrangement joins TRBV29-1 to TRBJ1-1; D may be TRBD1 (5 bases). Germline-derived CDR1 and CDR2 are SQVTM and ANQGSEA. V was shortened by 6 bases and J by 3 bases, with 14 bases between the two germline ends. The length of the CDR3 is 13 residues.